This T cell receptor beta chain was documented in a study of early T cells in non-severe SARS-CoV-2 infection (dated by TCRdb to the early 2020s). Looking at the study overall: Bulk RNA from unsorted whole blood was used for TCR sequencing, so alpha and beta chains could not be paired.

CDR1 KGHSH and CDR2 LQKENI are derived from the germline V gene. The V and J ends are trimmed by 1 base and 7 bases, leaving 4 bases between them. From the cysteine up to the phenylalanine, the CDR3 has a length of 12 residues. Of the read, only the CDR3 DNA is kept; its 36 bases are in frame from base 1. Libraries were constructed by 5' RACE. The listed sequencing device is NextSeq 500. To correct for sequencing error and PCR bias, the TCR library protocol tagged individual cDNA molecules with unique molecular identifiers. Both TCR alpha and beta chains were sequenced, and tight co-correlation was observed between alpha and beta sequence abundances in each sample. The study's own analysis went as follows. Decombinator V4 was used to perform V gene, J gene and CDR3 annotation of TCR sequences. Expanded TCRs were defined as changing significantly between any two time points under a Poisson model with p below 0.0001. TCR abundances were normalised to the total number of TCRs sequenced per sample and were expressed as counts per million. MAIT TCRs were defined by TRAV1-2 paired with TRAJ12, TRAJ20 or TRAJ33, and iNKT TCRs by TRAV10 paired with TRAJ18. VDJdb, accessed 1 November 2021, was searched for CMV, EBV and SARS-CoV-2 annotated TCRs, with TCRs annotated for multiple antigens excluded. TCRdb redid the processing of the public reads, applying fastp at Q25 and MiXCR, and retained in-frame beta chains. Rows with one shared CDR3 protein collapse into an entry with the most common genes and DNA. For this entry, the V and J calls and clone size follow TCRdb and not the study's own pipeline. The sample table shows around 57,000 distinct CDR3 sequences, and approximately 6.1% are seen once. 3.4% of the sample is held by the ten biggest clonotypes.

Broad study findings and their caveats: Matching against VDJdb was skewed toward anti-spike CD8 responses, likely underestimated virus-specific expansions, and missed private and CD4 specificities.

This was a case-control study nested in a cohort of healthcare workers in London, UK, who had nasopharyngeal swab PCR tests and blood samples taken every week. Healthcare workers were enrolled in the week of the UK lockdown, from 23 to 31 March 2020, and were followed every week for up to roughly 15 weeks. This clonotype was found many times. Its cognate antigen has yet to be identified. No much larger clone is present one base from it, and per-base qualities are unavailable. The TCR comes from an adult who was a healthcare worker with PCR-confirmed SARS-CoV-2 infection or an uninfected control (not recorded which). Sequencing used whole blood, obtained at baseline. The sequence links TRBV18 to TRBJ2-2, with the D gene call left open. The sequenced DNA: TGTGCCAGCTCACCACGGGGCGGGGAGCTGTTTTTT. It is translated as CASSPRGGELFF.